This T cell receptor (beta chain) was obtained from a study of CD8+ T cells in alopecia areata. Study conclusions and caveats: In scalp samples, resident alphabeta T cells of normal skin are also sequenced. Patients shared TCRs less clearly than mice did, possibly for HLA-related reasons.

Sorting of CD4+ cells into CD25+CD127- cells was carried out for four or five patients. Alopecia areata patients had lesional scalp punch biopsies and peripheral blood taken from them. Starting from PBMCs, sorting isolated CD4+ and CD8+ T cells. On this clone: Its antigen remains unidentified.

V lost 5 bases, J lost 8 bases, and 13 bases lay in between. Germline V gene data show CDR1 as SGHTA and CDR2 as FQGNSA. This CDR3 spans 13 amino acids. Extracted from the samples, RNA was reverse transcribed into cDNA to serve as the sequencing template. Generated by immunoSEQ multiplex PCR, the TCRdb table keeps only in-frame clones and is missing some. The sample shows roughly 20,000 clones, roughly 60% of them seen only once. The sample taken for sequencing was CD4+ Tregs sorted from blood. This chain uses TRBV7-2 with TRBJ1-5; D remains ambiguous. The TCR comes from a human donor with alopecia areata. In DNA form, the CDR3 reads TGTGCCAGCAGCCCGCGGGCCCAGGAGCCCCAGCATTTT. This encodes CASSPRAQEPQHF.